The rows below give T cell receptor beta chains drawn from one sample of a study of blood T cell repertoires in COVID-19. Clones were read by immunoSEQ multiplex PCR, and TCRdb kept only the in-frame ones, dropping some. The data hold some 60,000 clones, with roughly 93% observed a single time. The sequenced sample consisted of peripheral blood. These receptors came from a human donor in a cohort sampled during active COVID-19. Both conserved end residues are part of each CDR3. D genes are given only for firm matches. Clone size appears in some rows only: once, few, many, or a class for an expanded clone.

v_call	d_call	clone_size	j_call	cdr3_nt	cdr3_aa
TRBV3-1/TRBV3-2	-	-	TRBJ1-6	TGTGCCAGCAACTTAGGACAGCGTGCCCCTAATTCACCCCTCCACTTT	CASNLGQRAPNSPLHF
TRBV19	TRBD1	-	TRBJ1-5	TGTGCCAGTAGTATAACGCCGGGACAGGGGATTCAGCCCCAGCATTTT	CASSITPGQGIQPQHF
TRBV11-3	-	-	TRBJ2-5	TGTGCCAGCAGCTTGGGGCCTGTGGAGACCCAGTACTTC	CASSLGPVETQYF
TRBV11-3	TRBD1	once	TRBJ1-3	TGTGCCAGCAGCTGGGGGACAGCTGGAAACACCATATATTTT	CASSWGTAGNTIYF
TRBV5-1	TRBD1	-	TRBJ1-4	TGCGCCAGCAGCAGGGGGACAGGGGGGAGTGAAAAACTGTTTTTT	CASSRGTGGSEKLFF
TRBV6-1	TRBD2	once	TRBJ2-3	TGTGCCAGCAGTGAATGGAGACTAGCAGATAGCACAGATACGCAGTATTTT	CASSEWRLADSTDTQYF
TRBV7-9	-	-	TRBJ2-2	TGTGCCAGCAGTTCTTCCGGGGAGCTGTTTTTT	CASSSSGELFF
TRBV2	TRBD2	-	TRBJ2-2	TGTGCCAGCAGCCAGACTAGCCGAGTCGACACCGGGGAGCTGTTTTTT	CASSQTSRVDTGELFF
TRBV12-3/TRBV12-4	-	-	TRBJ2-7	TGTGCCAGCAGTTTAAGGGGGACCTACGAGCAGTACTTC	CASSLRGTYEQYF
TRBV9	-	-	TRBJ2-3	TGTGCCAGCAGCTGGAGGGTTGGAGATACGCAGTATTTT	CASSWRVGDTQYF
TRBV2	TRBD1	once	TRBJ2-7	TGTGCCAGCAGAGACGGGACAGCATACGAGCAGTACTTC	CASRDGTAYEQYF
TRBV12-3/TRBV12-4	-	-	TRBJ1-2	TGTGCCAGCAGTTTAGCCCGACAATCTGGCTACACCTTC	CASSLARQSGYTF
TRBV19	TRBD2	-	TRBJ2-7	TGTGCCACCCAAGGACTAGCTCGCGAGCAGTACTTC	CATQGLAREQYF
TRBV2	TRBD2	-	TRBJ2-7	TGTGCCAGCAGTGAAGGACTAGCGTCAACCTACGAGCAGTACTTC	CASSEGLASTYEQYF
TRBV5-6	TRBD1	-	TRBJ1-6	TGTGCCAGCAGCTTCGGACAGGTTTATAATTCACCCCTCCACTTT	CASSFGQVYNSPLHF
TRBV28	-	-	TRBJ2-7	TGTGCCAGCAGTTTGCCCTACAGGGACTCCTACGAGCAGTACTTC	CASSLPYRDSYEQYF
TRBV28	TRBD2	-	TRBJ2-7	TGTGCCAGCCAGCGGGGGTTCTCCTACGAGCAGTACTTC	CASQRGFSYEQYF
TRBV4-1	-	-	TRBJ2-7	TGCGCCAGCAGCCAAGTACCGGGACTGGAGGACGAGCAGTACTTC	CASSQVPGLEDEQYF
TRBV19	-	-	TRBJ1-5	TGTGCCAGTAGTATCGAGGAGTCGGGTCAGCCCCAGCATTTT	CASSIEESGQPQHF